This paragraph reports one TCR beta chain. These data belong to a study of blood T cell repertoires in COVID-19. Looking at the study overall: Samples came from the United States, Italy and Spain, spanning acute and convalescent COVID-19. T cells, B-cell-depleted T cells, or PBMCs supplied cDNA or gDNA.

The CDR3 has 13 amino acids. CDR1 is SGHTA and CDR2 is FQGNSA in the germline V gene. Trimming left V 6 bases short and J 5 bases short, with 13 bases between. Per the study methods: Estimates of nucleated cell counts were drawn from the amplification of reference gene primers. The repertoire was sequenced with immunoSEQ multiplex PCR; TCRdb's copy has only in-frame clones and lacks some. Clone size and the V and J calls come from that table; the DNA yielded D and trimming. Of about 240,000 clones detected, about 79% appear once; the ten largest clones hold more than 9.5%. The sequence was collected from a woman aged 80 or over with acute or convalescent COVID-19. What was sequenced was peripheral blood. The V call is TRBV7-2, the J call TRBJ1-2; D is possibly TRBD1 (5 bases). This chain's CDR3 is CASRRGGIYGYTF. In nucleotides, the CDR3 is TGTGCCAGCAGACGGGGGGGGATTTATGGCTACACCTTC.